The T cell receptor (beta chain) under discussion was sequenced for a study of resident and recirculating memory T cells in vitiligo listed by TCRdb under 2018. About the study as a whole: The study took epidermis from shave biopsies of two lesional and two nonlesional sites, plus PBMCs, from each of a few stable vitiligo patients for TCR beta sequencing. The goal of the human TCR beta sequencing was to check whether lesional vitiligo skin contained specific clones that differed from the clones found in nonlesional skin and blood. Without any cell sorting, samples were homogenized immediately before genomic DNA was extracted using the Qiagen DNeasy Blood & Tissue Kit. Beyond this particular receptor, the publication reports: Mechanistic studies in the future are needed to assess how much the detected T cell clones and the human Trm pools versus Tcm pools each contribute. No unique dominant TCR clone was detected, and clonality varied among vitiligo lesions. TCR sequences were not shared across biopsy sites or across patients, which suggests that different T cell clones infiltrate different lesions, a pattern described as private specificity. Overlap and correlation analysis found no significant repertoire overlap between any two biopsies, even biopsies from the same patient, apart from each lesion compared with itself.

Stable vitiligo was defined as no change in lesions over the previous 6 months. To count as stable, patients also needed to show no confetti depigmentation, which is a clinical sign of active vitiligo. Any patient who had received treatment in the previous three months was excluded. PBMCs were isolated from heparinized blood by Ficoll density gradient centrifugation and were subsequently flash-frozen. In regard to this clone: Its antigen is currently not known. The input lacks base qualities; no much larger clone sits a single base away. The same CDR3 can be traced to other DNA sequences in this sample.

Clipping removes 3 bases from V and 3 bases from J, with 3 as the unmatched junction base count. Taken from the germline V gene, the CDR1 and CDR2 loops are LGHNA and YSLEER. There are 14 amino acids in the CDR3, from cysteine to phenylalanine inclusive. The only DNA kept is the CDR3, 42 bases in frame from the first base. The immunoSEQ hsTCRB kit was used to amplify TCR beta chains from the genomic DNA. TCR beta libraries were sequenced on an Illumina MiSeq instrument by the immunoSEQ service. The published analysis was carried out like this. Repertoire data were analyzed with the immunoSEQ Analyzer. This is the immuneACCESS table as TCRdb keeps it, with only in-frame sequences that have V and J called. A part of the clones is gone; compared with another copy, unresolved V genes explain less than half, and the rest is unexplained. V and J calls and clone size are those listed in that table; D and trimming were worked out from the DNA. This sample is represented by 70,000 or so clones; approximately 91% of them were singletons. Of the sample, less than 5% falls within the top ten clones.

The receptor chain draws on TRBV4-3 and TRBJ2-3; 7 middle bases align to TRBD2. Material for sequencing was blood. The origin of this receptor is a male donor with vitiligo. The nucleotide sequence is TGCGCCAGCAGCCAGGCCGGGGGGACAGATACGCAGTATTTT. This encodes CASSQAGGTDTQYF.